This section outlines one TCR beta chain sequence together with its context. The antigen is undetermined. The time point was: week 23, last vaccination. Each dose of the vaccine consisted of 300 ug of mutant IDH1 20-mer peptide, with topical imiquimod. The record originates from a study of a mutant IDH1 vaccine in newly diagnosed glioma. TCRdb keeps only in-frame clones here, not all; method: immunoSEQ multiplex PCR. The sample lists around 80,000 clones; approximately 85% were seen once. This CDR3 has 12 amino acids. Germline CDR1 is GTSNPN and CDR2 is SVGIG (reference sequence). V lost 8 bases to trimming and J lost 1 base; unmatched junction nucleotides: 1.

The starting material was PBMCs, obtained from a glioma patient whose treatment included an IDH1 peptide vaccine. This rearrangement joins TRBV30 to TRBJ2-7, with 11 bases that match TRBD1. The clonotype originates from a woman aged 50 to 65 with glioma. CDR3 sequence reads: CAGDRGSYEQYF. CDR3 nucleotides: TGTGCCGGGGACAGGGGGTCCTACGAGCAGTACTTC.